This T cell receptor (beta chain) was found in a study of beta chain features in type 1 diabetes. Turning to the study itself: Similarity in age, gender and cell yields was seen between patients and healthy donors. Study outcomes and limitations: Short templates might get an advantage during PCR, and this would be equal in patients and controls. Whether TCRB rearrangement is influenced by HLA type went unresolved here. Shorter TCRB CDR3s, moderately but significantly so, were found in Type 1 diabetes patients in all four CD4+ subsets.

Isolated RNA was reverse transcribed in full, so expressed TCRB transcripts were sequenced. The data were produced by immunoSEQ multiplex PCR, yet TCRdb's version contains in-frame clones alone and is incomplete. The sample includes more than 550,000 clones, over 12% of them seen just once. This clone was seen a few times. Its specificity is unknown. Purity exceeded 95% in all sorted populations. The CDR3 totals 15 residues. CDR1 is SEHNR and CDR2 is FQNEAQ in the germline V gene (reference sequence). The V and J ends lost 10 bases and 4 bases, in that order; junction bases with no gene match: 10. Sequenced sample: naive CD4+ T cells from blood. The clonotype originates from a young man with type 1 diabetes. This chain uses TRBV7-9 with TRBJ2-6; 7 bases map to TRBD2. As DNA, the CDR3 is TGTGCCACCGCGTCCCTAGCGGCGGGGGCCAACGTCCTGACTTTC. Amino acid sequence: CATASLAAGANVLTF.